This T cell receptor (beta chain) was observed in a study of lymphopenia after photon versus proton radiotherapy. Study outcomes and limitations: Proton therapy kept repertoires fairly stable, unlike photons, which gained effector/memory cells. Post-nadir diversity loss with photons came from oligoclonal expansion, particularly CD8+ Temra cells.

The protocol was immunoSEQ multiplex PCR, while the TCRdb copy is restricted to in-frame clones and leaves out a portion. The sample yields 25,000 to 30,000 clones, roughly four fifths seen once. CDR1 is MNHEY, CDR2 SVGAGI, per germline. The CDR3 extends over 14 amino acids. Trimming left V 2 bases short and J 4 bases short, with 10 bases between. Concerning this clone itself: The antigen is not known.

Sequencing was performed on peripheral blood, taken from a patient treated with photon-based radiotherapy. The sequence came from a man aged 45-65 years with gastric cancer. The chain employs TRBV6-5 and TRBJ2-3; unclear D gene. The CDR3 DNA sequence: TGTGCCAGCAGTTACGGCTTCTCCTCAGATACGCAGTATTTT. Its translation: CASSYGFSSDTQYF.